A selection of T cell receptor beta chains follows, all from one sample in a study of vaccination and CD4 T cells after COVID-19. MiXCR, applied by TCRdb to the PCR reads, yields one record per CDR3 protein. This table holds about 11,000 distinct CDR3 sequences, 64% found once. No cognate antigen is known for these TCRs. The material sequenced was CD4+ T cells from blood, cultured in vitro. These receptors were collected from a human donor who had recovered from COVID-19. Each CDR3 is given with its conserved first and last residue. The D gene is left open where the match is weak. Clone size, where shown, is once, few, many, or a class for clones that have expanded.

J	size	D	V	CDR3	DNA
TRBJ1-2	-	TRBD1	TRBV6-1	CASTGGERNGYTF	TGTGCCAGCACAGGGGGAGAAAGAAATGGCTACACCTTC
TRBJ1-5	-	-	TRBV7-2	CASRPGSIWSPQHF	TGTGCCAGCAGGCCAGGGTCAATATGGTCGCCCCAGCATTTT
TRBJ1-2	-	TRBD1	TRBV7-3	CASSSARGRGYTF	TGTGCCAGCAGCTCCGCCAGGGGGCGGGGCTACACCTTC
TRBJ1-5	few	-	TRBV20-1	CSAIRGRESQPQHF	TGCAGTGCTATACGGGGGAGGGAGTCTCAGCCCCAGCATTTT
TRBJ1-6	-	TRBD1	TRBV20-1	CAAGGSNSPLHF	TGCGCTGCAGGGGGCAGTAATTCACCCCTCCACTTT
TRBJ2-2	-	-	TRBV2	CASKSNTGELFF	TGTGCCAGCAAGTCGAACACCGGGGAGCTGTTTTTT
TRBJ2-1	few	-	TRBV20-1	CSAPGPNEQFF	TGCAGTGCTCCAGGCCCCAATGAGCAGTTCTTC
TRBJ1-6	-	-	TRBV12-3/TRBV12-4	CASSLAAGASYNSPLHF	TGTGCCAGCAGTTTAGCTGCAGGGGCCTCCTATAATTCACCCCTCCACTTT
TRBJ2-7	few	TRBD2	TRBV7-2	CASSSPTSGVYEQYF	TGTGCCAGCAGTTCCCCCACTAGCGGGGTTTACGAGCAGTACTTC
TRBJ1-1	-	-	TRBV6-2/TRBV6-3	CASSNTGLGTEAFF	TGTGCCAGCAGCAACACGGGGCTAGGCACTGAAGCTTTCTTT
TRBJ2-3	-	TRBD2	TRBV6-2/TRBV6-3	CASSYTSGGADTQYF	TGTGCCAGCAGTTACACTAGCGGGGGCGCAGATACGCAGTATTTT
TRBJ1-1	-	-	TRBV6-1	CGVSRGTEAFF	TGTGGGGTATCCCGGGGCACTGAAGCTTTCTTT
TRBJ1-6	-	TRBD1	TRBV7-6	CASSLAGGISPLHF	TGTGCCAGCAGCTTAGCAGGGGGCATTTCACCCCTCCACTTT
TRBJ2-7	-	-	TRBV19	CASSNRPGSNDEQYF	TGTGCCAGTAGCAACAGACCGGGGAGTAACGACGAGCAGTACTTC
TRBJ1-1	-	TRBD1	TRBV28	CASFLTGTGNTEAFF	TGTGCCAGCTTCCTAACCGGGACAGGGAATACTGAAGCTTTCTTT
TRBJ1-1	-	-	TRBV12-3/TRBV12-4	CASRARRTEAFF	TGTGCCAGCAGGGCGCGTCGAACTGAAGCTTTCTTT
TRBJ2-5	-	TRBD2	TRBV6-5	CASSSFGAGGRETQYF	TGTGCCAGCAGTTCCTTTGGCGCGGGAGGTCGGGAGACCCAGTACTTC
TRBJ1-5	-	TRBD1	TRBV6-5	CASSSSRQGLGNQPQHF	TGTGCCAGCAGTTCGTCTAGACAGGGTCTGGGCAATCAGCCCCAGCATTTT
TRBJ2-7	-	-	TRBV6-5	CASSYSRRELNYEQYF	TGTGCCAGCAGTTACAGTCGGCGAGAACTCAACTACGAGCAGTACTTC
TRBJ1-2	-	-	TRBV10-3	CAISDNYGYTF	TGTGCCATCAGTGACAACTATGGCTACACCTTC
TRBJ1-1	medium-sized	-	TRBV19	CASTPSVRTEAFF	TGTGCCAGTACCCCAAGCGTTAGGACTGAAGCTTTCTTT
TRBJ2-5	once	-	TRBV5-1	CASSFQGRETQYF	TGCGCCAGCAGCTTTCAGGGGCGAGAGACCCAGTACTTC
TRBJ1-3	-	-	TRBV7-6	CASSPEGPGNTIYF	TGTGCTAGCAGCCCCGAGGGGCCTGGAAACACCATATATTTT
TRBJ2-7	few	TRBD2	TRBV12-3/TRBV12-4	CASSYRDKGGLAGFEQYF	TGTGCCAGCAGCTACCGGGACAAGGGGGGACTAGCGGGGTTCGAGCAGTACTTC
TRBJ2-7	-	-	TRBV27	CAARGAKMGEQYF	TGTGCCGCCCGGGGGGCGAAAATGGGCGAGCAGTACTTC
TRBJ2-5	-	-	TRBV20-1	CSASWGSEETQYF	TGCAGTGCTAGTTGGGGGTCCGAGGAGACCCAGTACTTC
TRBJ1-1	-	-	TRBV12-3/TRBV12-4	CASSFQLPGAATEAFF	TGTGCCAGCAGTTTTCAGTTGCCCGGGGCAGCCACTGAAGCTTTCTTT
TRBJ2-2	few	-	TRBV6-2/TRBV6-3	CASGDRNTGELFF	TGTGCCAGCGGCGACCGGAACACCGGGGAGCTGTTTTTT
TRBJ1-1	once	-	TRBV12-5	CASGLVLTENTEAFF	TGTGCTAGTGGTTTGGTTCTGACAGAGAACACTGAAGCTTTCTTT